One sample yielded the 8 T cell receptor beta chains listed below, sequenced in a study of T cell clonotyping in hematopoietic cell transplantation. Data came from immunoSEQ multiplex PCR; TCRdb stores just in-frame clones and leaves some out. The table lists about 5,100 clones, over 60% of them singletons. The sample was PBMCs, taken 100 days after allogeneic stem cell transplant. These receptors were collected from a female patient aged 45 to 65 who had an allogeneic stem cell transplant, so the T cells may come from the graft donor. Some clones in this sample may be carry-over from other donors' samples.

J is TRBJ2-7 and V is TRBV5-1; 11 bases line up with TRBD1. The germline V gene encodes CDR1 SGHRS and CDR2 YFSETQ. This CDR3 comprises 14 residues. V lost 2 bases and J lost 6; bases outside the gene matches: 4. The CDR3 loop is CASSFRTGGSEQYF. CDR3 bases: TGCGCCAGCAGCTTTAGGACAGGGGGCTCCGAGCAGTACTTC.

In this sample, this clone turned up a few times. J is TRBJ2-1 and V is TRBV10-3, with D hard to call. CDR1 is ENHRY, CDR2 SYGVKD, per germline. V lost 1 base, J lost 8 bases, and 3 bases lay in between. The CDR3 covers 11 residues. For the CDR3, the DNA is TGTGCCATCAGTGAGTGGTATGAGCAGTTCTTC. Translation: CAISEWYEQFF.

J is TRBJ2-3 and V is TRBV11-2; D is ambiguous. Per the germline V gene, CDR1 is SGHAT and CDR2 is FQNNGV. This CDR3 spans 14 amino acids. Trimming pared 0 bases from V and 1 base from J, leaving 5 bases between. In nucleotides, the CDR3 is TGTGCCAGCAGCTTAGATCGGGGCACAGATACGCAGTATTTT. It codes for CASSLDRGTDTQYF.

The chain combines TRBV19 with TRBJ1-5, with D unresolved. The CDR3 sequence is 14 residues long. Germline CDR1 LNHDA, CDR2 SQIVND (reference sequence). V lost 4 bases, J lost 11 bases, and 18 bases lay in between. The CDR3 coding sequence is TGTGCCAGTAGTAAAACCGAAGCGGCGTGGGCCCAGCATTTT. It is translated as CASSKTEAAWAQHF.

This chain links TRBV12-5 with TRBJ2-7, with D unclear. The CDR3 length is 11 residues. Germline assignment: CDR1 LGHNT and CDR2 FRNRAP. The V end was cut by 11 bases, the J end by 2 bases, with 10 bases between. The CDR3 region has the DNA TGTGCTTCGAGCTCGGCCTACGAGCAGTACTTC. It is translated as CASSSAYEQYF.

The chain employs TRBV4-2 and TRBJ1-4; TRBD1 agrees at 9 bases. With V trimmed by 4 bases and J by 7 bases, 34 bases remained unmatched. The CDR3 is 24 residues long. Germline CDR1 is LGHNA and CDR2 is YNFKEQ. The CDR3 DNA reads TGTGCCAGCAGCCTATCACCCTACGACCGGTTGAGACAGGGGGTAGGTTGGAATAGTGAAAAACTGTTTTTT. Its translation: CASSLSPYDRLRQGVGWNSEKLFF.

The chain recombines TRBV25-1 with TRBJ2-7, with a possible D match to TRBD2 (5 bases). Trimming removed 3 bases at V and 6 bases at J, with 12 bases between. The germline CDR1 and CDR2 sequences are MGHDK and SYGVNS. The CDR3 has 13 amino acids. The DNA of the CDR3 is TGTGCCAGCAGTGAGGACTTTAATGGCGAGCAGTACTTC. This encodes CASSEDFNGEQYF.

J is TRBJ2-2 and V is TRBV11-1; D call uncertain. The CDR3 is 15 amino acids. Germline V CDR1 and CDR2: SGHAT, FQDESV (reference sequence). Trimming cost V 3 bases and J 5 bases, with 13 bases left between them. DNA for the CDR3: TGTGCCAGCAGCTTTGCTCGAGATTGGACCGGGGAGCTGTTTTTT. It codes for CASSFARDWTGELFF.